These 25 T cell receptor beta chains were sequenced from one sample in a study of T cell responses to AZD1222 COVID-19 vaccine. Assay used: immunoSEQ multiplex PCR; TCRdb lists only in-frame clones, some missing. Of 150,000 or so clones listed, 80% to 90% are singletons. The specimen was peripheral blood, collected on day 0 of AZD1222 vaccination. These receptors were collected from an adult in good health.

This chain links TRBV2 with TRBJ1-4; D may be TRBD1 (5 bases). Per the germline V gene, CDR1 is SNHLY and CDR2 is FYNNEI. This CDR3 is 15 amino acids long. With 7 bases removed from V and 4 bases from J, the gap between germline ends came to 16 bases. The CDR3 loop is CASTPDSILNEKLFF. The CDR3 DNA follows: TGTGCCAGCACCCCTGACAGCATTCTTAATGAAAAACTGTTTTTT.

CDR3 residues: CASSLLLNTEAFF. In nucleotides, the CDR3 is TGTGCCAGCAGTTTACTACTGAACACTGAAGCTTTCTTT. J is TRBJ1-1 and V is TRBV27; no clear D gene. The V gene's germline CDR1 is MNHEY and CDR2 SMNVEV (reference sequence). This CDR3 comprises 13 residues. V lost 2 bases to trimming and J lost 0 bases, with 4 bases between them.

This rearrangement joins TRBV30 to TRBJ2-7; D is uncertain. The CDR3 contains 15 residues. Germline V lookup: CDR1 GTSNPN, CDR2 SVGIG (reference sequence). The V end was cut by 0 bases, the J end by 3 bases, with 15 bases between. CDR3 in DNA: TGTGCCTGGAGTGTACGCCGACACAGCATCTACGAGCAGTACTTC. Translating it yields CAWSVRRHSIYEQYF.

V usage is TRBV19 and J usage is TRBJ1-1; unclear D gene. V was trimmed by 5 bases and J by 10 bases, leaving 17 bases between them. This CDR3 is 13 amino acids long. The germline CDR1 and CDR2 sequences are LNHDA and SQIVND (reference sequence). The CDR3 DNA is TGTGCCAGTAGTCCCACGGAACTCACGCGAGCTTTCTTT. It specifies CASSPTELTRAFF.

This chain joins TRBV7-8 and TRBJ1-1; no firm D call. Germline CDR1 reads SGHVS; CDR2 reads FQNEAQ. This CDR3 is 14 amino acids long. With 3 bases removed from V and 1 base from J, the gap between germline ends came to 9 bases. This CDR3 reads CASSFRWTNTEAFF. Written as DNA, the CDR3 is TGTGCCAGCAGCTTTCGTTGGACGAACACTGAAGCTTTCTTT. Full variable domain (missing parts from reference TRBV7-8 and TRBJ1-1): GAGVSQSPRYKVAKRGQDVALRCDPISGHVSLFWYQQALGQGPEFLTYFQNEAQLDKSGLPSDRFFAERPEGSVSTLKIQRTQQEDSAVYLCASSFRWTNTEAFFGQGTRLTVV.

This rearrangement joins TRBV6-5 to TRBJ2-5; a weak D match, TRBD1 (5 bases). The CDR3 length is 13 residues. The V end lost 9 bases, the J end lost 5 bases, and 16 bases lay between the germline ends. Germline values: CDR1 MNHEY, CDR2 SVGAGI. The CDR3 is CASKQQGFETQYF. The CDR3, as DNA: TGTGCCAGTAAGCAGCAGGGTTTCGAGACCCAGTACTTC.

In the case of this clone: A read error may account for a junction end that differs from germline. V and J are TRBV7-7 and TRBJ1-2, with 9 bases identical to TRBD1. This CDR3 contains 17 residues. CDR1 is SSHAT, CDR2 FNYEAQ, per germline (reference sequence). The CDR3 sequence is CASSLGQGENANYGYTF. The CDR3, as DNA: TGTGCTAGCAGCTTGGGACAGGGAGAAAACGCTAACTATGGCTACACCTTC. Drawing the rest from reference TRBV7-7 and TRBJ1-2, the complete variable domain is GAGVSQSPRYKVTKRGQDVTLRCDPISSHATLYWYQQALGQGPEFLTYFNYEAQPDKSGLPSDRFSAERPEGSISTLTIQRTEQRDSAMYRCASSLGQGENANYGYTFGSGTRLTVV.

This clone was detected once. The J gene is TRBJ2-2, the V gene TRBV9; 9 bases align to TRBD1. V shed 4 bases, J shed 6 bases, and the junction held 10 bases outside the gene matches. CDR3 length: 16 residues. CDR1 and CDR2 (germline): SGDLS, YYNGEE. The CDR3 DNA follows: TGTGCCAGCAGCCCACAAGGGACAGGGCTCTCCGGGGAGCTGTTTTTT. Its protein is CASSPQGTGLSGELFF. The full variable domain, rest sourced from reference TRBV9 and TRBJ2-2, is DSGVTQTPKHLITATGQRVTLRCSPRSGDLSVYWYQQSLDQGLQFLIQYYNGEERAKGNILERFSAQQFPDLHSELNLSSLELGDSALYFCASSPQGTGLSGELFFGEGSRLTVL.

This clone was detected once. V and J are TRBV5-1 and TRBJ1-6; D may be TRBD1 (5 bases). This CDR3 spans 16 amino acids. Germline loops: CDR1 SGHRS, CDR2 YFSETQ. Trimming shortened V by 4 bases and J by 9 bases, and 20 bases separated the two germline ends. CDR3 nucleotide sequence: TGCGCCAGCAGCCTTGGCCGGCCCGGGGGAGGTTCACCCCTCCACTTT. It yields the protein CASSLGRPGGGSPLHF. The whole variable domain, filled in from reference TRBV5-1 and TRBJ1-6, reads KAGVTQTPRYLIKTRGQQVTLSCSPISGHRSVSWYQQTPGQGLQFLFEYFSETQRNKGNFPGRFSGRQFSNSRSEMNVSTLELGDSALYLCASSLGRPGGGSPLHFGNGTRLTVT.

A word on this clone: This sample includes further DNA sequences coding for the same CDR3. In DNA, the CDR3 is TGTGCCAGTAGCCCACGACAGGGTGGTAATTCACCCCTCCACTTT. It is translated as CASSPRQGGNSPLHF. The genes are TRBV19 and TRBJ1-6, with TRBD1 matching over 7 bases. With V trimmed by 6 bases and J by 6 bases, 8 bases remained unmatched. The CDR3 loop spans 15 amino acids. Germline CDR1 reads LNHDA; CDR2 reads SQIVND (reference sequence).

This chain uses TRBV5-4 with TRBJ2-7, with TRBD2 identical over 7 bases. The CDR3 runs 16 residues. V shed 0 bases, J shed 6 bases, and the junction held 12 bases outside the gene matches. Germline V CDR1 and CDR2: SGHNT, YYREEE (reference sequence). The CDR3 DNA follows: TGTGCCAGCAGCTTGGCCGGGAGGCAGGCTCCTAGCGAGCAGTACTTC. It specifies CASSLAGRQAPSEQYF.

The chain recombines TRBV19 with TRBJ1-1, with TRBD1 as a possible D gene (6 bases). Germline V gene sequence: CDR1 LNHDA, CDR2 SQIVND (reference sequence). The CDR3 loop spans 15 amino acids. V gave up 3 bases and J gave up 0 bases, with 11 bases separating them. The CDR3 spells CASSIEGGMNTEAFF. CDR3 bases: TGTGCCAGTAGTATCGAAGGGGGGATGAACACTGAAGCTTTCTTT.

The rearrangement joins TRBV3-1 (or the pseudogene TRBV3-2) to TRBJ2-7; D not certain. This CDR3 is 12 amino acids long. Germline loops: CDR1 LGHDT, CDR2 YNNKEL (reference sequence). With 1 base removed from V and 12 bases from J, the gap between germline ends came to 13 bases. The CDR3 loop reads CASSQAAGGWYF. The CDR3 region has the DNA TGTGCCAGCAGCCAAGCCGCAGGTGGTTGGTACTTC.

V gene TRBV2 combines with J gene TRBJ1-1, with TRBD1 as a possible D gene (6 bases). Germline assignment: CDR1 SNHLY and CDR2 FYNNEI. The V and J ends lost 2 bases and 5 bases respectively, with 12 bases between them. The length of the CDR3 is 14 residues. The CDR3 DNA follows: TGTGCCAGCAGTGAAATACAGGGAGGGACTGAAGCTTTCTTT. It codes for CASSEIQGGTEAFF.

This chain links TRBV19 with TRBJ1-6, with 12 bases fitting TRBD1. V lost 3 bases to trimming and J lost 10 bases; unmatched junction nucleotides: 13. Germline CDR1 and CDR2: LNHDA and SQIVND (reference sequence). This CDR3 region has 18 residues. The CDR3 nucleotides read TGTGCCAGTAGTATGGGGACAGGGGGCGCGGGGGTAAGCTCACCCCTCCACTTT. As protein: CASSMGTGGAGVSSPLHF.

The chain carries TRBV19 and TRBJ2-1; D remains unclear. Germline lookup yields CDR1 LNHDA and CDR2 SQIVND (reference sequence). This CDR3 has 14 amino acids. V was clipped by 7 bases and J by 3 bases, with 13 bases between them. As DNA, the CDR3 is TGTGCCAGTAAAGGTAGTGGGGTCTACAATGAGCAGTTCTTC. Amino acids: CASKGSGVYNEQFF.

This chain uses TRBV9 with TRBJ1-1; D is uncertain. Germline V lookup: CDR1 SGDLS, CDR2 YYNGEE. This CDR3 has 13 residues. Between the trimmed V and J ends, which lost 0 bases and 1 base, there was a span of 4 bases. The CDR3, as DNA: TGTGCCAGCAGCGTAGCAAAGAACACTGAAGCTTTCTTT. Residues: CASSVAKNTEAFF.

J is TRBJ2-5 and V is TRBV5-1, with TRBD1 matching 7 bases. This CDR3 is built from 15 residues. With V trimmed by 4 bases and J by 3 bases, 9 bases remained unmatched. In germline, CDR1 is SGHRS, CDR2 YFSETQ. This CDR3 is CASSLRPGTEETQYF. CDR3 in DNA: TGCGCCAGCAGCCTACGTCCCGGGACAGAAGAGACCCAGTACTTC.

This chain uses TRBV11-2 with TRBJ2-1; 8 positions agree with TRBD2. In germline, CDR1 is SGHAT, CDR2 FQNNGV. V trimming: 6 bases; J trimming: 0 bases; junction bases outside the gene matches: 4. There are 15 residues in the CDR3. Here the CDR3 DNA reads TGTGCCAGCAGGAAAAGCGGGAGCTCCTACAATGAGCAGTTCTTC. Amino acid sequence: CASRKSGSSYNEQFF.

Only a few counts were recorded for this clone. This sequence joins TRBV2 and TRBJ2-3, with 7 nucleotides matching TRBD1. This CDR3 contains 15 residues. Germline CDR1 reads SNHLY; CDR2 reads FYNNEI. Germline trimming cut 1 base from V and 7 bases from J; bases unmatched to any gene: 8. Here the CDR3 reads CASSEVGTDPYTQYF. CDR3 bases: TGTGCCAGCAGTGAAGTTGGGACAGATCCTTATACGCAGTATTTT.

This clone was observed a few times. The V call is TRBV6-6, the J call TRBJ1-6; possible D gene TRBD1, 6 bases. CDR3 size: 14 residues. The V end was cut by 7 bases, the J end by 7 bases, with 14 bases between. Germline CDR1 reads MNHNY; CDR2 reads SVGAGI (reference sequence). CDR3: CASTQGSSNSPLHF. The CDR3 coding sequence is TGTGCCAGCACCCAGGGGAGTTCCAATTCACCCCTCCACTTT.

The chain uses TRBV11-2 and TRBJ2-1; TRBD1 aligns across 8 bases. Germline CDR1 is SGHAT and CDR2 is FQNNGV. This CDR3 spans 15 amino acids. V lost 3 bases and J lost 8; bases outside the gene matches: 9. The CDR3 DNA follows: TGTGCCAGCAGCTTGACGGGACAGGAAAGGGATGAGCAGTTCTTC. The encoded protein is CASSLTGQERDEQFF.

The chain employs TRBV2 and TRBJ2-1; 8 bases align to TRBD1. Germline V gene sequence: CDR1 SNHLY, CDR2 FYNNEI. With 6 bases clipped from V and 8 bases from J, the junction kept 3 bases outside the gene matches. This CDR3 region has 12 residues. CDR3 nucleotide sequence: TGTGCCAGCAGAGACAGGGGAGATGAGCAGTTCTTC. It specifies CASRDRGDEQFF.

V is TRBV29-1 and J is TRBJ1-1; D unresolved. From germline, CDR1 is SQVTM and CDR2 ANQGSEA. V was shortened by 7 bases and J by 1 base, with 7 bases between the two germline ends. The length of the CDR3 is 11 residues. CDR3 nucleotides: TGCAGCGGCGGGAGGAACACTGAAGCTTTCTTT. Translation: CSGGRNTEAFF.

The J gene is TRBJ2-7, the V gene TRBV7-2, with 10 bases fitting TRBD2. CDR1 and CDR2 from the germline V gene are SGHTA and FQGNSA. This CDR3 spans 15 amino acids. V was clipped by 2 bases and J by 2 bases; unmatched bases: 3. The CDR3 sequence: CASSLRTSGTYEQYF. The CDR3, as DNA: TGTGCCAGCAGCTTAAGAACTAGCGGGACCTACGAGCAGTACTTC.